This T cell receptor beta chain is drawn from a study of control samples from healthy donors and cancer patients. Only in-frame clones appear in the TCRdb table, and some are missing; sequencing was by immunoSEQ multiplex PCR. The table has around 170,000 clones, almost 90% seen once. The sample holds one count of this clone. The germline V gene encodes CDR1 SEHNR and CDR2 FQNEAQ (reference sequence). The CDR3 loop spans 16 amino acids. The V and J ends lost 5 bases and 2 bases, in that order; junction bases with no gene match: 7. The chain is built from TRBV7-9 and TRBJ2-2, with 8 bases that match TRBD1. The TCR comes from a woman aged 30 to 39 in good health. Input material: blood. The DNA of the CDR3 is TGTGCCAGCAGCCCCCCGACAGGGGAAAACACCGGGGAGCTGTTTTTT. Its translation: CASSPPTGENTGELFF.